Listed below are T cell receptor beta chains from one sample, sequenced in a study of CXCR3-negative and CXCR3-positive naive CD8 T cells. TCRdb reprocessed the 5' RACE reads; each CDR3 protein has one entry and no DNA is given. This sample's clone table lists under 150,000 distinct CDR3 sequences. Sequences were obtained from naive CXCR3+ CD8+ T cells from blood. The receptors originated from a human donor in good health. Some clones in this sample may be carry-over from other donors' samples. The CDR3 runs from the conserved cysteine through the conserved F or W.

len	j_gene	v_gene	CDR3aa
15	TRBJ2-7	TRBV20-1	CSARVWTGVSYEQYF
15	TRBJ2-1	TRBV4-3	CASSQGTNSYNEQFF
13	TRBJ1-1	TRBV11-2	CASSGTGETEAFF
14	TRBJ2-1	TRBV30	CAWRVGVVGNEQFF
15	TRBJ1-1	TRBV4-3	CASSQDRQRNTEAFF
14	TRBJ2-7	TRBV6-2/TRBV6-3	CASSYSSGGYEQYF
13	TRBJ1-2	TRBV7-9	CASSFEGANGYTF
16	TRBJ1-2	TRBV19	CASSIPGQGSHYGYTF
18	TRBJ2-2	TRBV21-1	CASSKGSTGESTTGELFF
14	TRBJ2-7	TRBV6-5	CASSYYRGYYEQYF
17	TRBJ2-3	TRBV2	CASSGEGLAGATDTQYF
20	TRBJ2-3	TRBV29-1	CSVEDLTSGTDYFSTDTQYF
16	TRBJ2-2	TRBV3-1	CASSQLQGAPTGELFF
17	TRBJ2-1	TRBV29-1	CSVEDGVGGVAEGEQFF
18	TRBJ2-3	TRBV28	CASSFHLGLAEGTDTQYF
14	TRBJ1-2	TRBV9	CASSVDGENYGYTF
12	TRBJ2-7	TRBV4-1	CASSQWVGEQYF
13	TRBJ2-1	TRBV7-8	CASSLGETAEQFF
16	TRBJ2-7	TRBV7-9	CASSPSGGEVSYEQYF
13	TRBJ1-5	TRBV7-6	CASSPHLNQPQHF
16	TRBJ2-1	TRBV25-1	CASSEYVGGWEGEQFF
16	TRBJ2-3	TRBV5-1	CASSLDGLAGTDTQYF
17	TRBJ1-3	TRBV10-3	CAISEPTTDPSGNTIYF
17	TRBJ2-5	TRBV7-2	CASSAPFRGAPLETQYF
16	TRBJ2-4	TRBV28	CASSFRTGEAKNIQYF
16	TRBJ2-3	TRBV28	CASTHPGPLGTDTQYF
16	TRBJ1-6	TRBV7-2	CASSSADGRYNSPLHF
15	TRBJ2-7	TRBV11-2	CASSLGGDRSYEQYF
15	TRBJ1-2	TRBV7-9	CASSYQVGENYGYTF
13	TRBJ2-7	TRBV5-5	CASSLMTPYEQYF
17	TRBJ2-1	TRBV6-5	CASSFSSLLSSYNEQFF
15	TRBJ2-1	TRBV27	CASSSLAGLYNEQFF
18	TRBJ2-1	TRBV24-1	CATSDNRGGERGYNEQFF
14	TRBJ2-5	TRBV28	CASRQGLVLETQYF
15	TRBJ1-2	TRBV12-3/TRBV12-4	CASSPEVPLNYGYTF
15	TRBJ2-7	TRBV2	CASSAGAGSSYEQYF
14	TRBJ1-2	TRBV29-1	CSVVSQGAHRGYTF
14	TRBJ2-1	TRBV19	CASSMSRGYNEQFF
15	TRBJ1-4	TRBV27	CASSFGQATNEKLFF
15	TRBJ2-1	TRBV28	CASSFLGVSYNEQFF
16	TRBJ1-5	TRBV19	CASSIRTGGSNQPQHF
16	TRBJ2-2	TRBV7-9	CASSRTGSSNTGELFF
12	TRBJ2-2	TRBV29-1	CSVYRETGELFF
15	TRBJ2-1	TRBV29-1	CSVRLGGSSYNEQFF
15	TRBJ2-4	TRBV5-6	CASSFGVGGKNIQYF
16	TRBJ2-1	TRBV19	CASSIGTRGSLKAQFF
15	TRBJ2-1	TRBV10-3	CAISESSGDYNEQFF
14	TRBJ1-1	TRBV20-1	CSAIRGRRNTEAFF
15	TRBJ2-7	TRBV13	CASSLGRDTTYEQYF